The clone carrying this T cell receptor (beta chain) was counted a few times. Its antigen is unidentified. Investigators reverse transcribed all isolated RNA, so they sequenced expressed TCRB transcripts. Only in-frame clones appear in the TCRdb table, and some are missing; sequencing was by immunoSEQ multiplex PCR. This sample yields more than 200,000 clones, of which approximately 16% are seen a single time; 0.085% belongs to the top ten. This sample stems from a study of beta chain features in type 1 diabetes. Study-level findings and limits: Diminished insertions and augmented deletions at VDJ junctions characterized type 1 diabetes patients. Researchers reported that naive, central memory and Treg TCRB repertoires appeared more similar in patients than in healthy donors. Moderate yet significant TCRB CDR3 shortening was seen in Type 1 diabetes patients in all four CD4+ subsets.

It was one heparinised blood draw, averaging about 116 mL, that each donor gave. CDR1 is SGHAT, CDR2 FQNNGV, per germline. The CDR3 length is 17 residues. Germline trimming cut 1 base from V and 4 bases from J; bases unmatched to any gene: 6. This sequence joins TRBV11-2 and TRBJ2-1; the match to TRBD2 covers 11 bases. Material: naive CD4+ T cells from blood. The origin of this receptor is a man aged 30 to 45 with type 1 diabetes. CDR3 DNA sequence: TGTGCCAGCAGCTTAGGCCGTAGCGGGAGGGCATACAATGAGCAGTTCTTC. Translating it yields CASSLGRSGRAYNEQFF.